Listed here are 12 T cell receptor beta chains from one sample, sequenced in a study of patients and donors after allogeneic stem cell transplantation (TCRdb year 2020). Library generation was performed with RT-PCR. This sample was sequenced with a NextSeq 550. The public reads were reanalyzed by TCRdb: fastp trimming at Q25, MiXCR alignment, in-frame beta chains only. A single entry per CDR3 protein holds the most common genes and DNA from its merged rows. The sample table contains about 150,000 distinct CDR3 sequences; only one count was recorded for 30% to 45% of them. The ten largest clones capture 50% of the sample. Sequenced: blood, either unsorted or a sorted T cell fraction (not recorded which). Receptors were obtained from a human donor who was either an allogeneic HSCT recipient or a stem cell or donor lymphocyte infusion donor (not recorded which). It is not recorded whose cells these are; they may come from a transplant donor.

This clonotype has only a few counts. In nucleotides, the CDR3 is TGTGCCAGCAGTATACAGGGGAGGGGTAATTCACCCCTCCACTTT. This codes for CASSIQGRGNSPLHF. The rearrangement uses TRBV27 and TRBJ1-6, with TRBD1 matching 7 bases. The CDR3 has 15 residues. The J segment lost 6 bases and the V segment lost 5 bases, leaving 7 bases of the junction unmatched. Germline-derived CDR1 and CDR2 are MNHEY and SMNVEV (reference sequence).

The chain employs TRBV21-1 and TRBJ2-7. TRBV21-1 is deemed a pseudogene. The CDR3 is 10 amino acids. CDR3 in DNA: TGTGCCAGCAGGCCGTACGAGCAGTACTTC. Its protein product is CASRPYEQYF.

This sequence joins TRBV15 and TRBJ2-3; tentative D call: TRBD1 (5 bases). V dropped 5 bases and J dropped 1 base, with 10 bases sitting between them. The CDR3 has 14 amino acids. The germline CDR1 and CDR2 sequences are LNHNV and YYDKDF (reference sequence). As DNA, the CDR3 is TGTGCCACCAGCGGTAGCAGGGGCACAGATACGCAGTATTTT. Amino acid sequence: CATSGSRGTDTQYF.

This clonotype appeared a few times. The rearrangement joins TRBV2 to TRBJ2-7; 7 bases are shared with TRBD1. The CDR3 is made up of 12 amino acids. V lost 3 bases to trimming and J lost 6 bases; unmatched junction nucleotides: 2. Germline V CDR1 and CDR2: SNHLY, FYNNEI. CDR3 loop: CASSEQGVEQYV. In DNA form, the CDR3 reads TGTGCCAGCAGTGAGCAGGGGGTCGAGCAGTACGTC.

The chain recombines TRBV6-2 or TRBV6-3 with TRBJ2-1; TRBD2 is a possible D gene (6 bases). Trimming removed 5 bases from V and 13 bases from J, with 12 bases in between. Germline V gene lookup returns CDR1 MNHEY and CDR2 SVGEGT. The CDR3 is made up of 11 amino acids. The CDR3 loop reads CASSPGTYQFF. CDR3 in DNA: TGTGCCAGCAGTCCCGGGACTTATCAGTTCTTC.

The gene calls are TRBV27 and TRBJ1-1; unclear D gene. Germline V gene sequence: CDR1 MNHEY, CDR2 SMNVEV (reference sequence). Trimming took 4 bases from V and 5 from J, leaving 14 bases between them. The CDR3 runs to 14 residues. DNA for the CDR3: TGTGCCAGCAGTTCGTATTTTAGAGGGACTGAAGCTTTCTTT. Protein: CASSSYFRGTEAFF.

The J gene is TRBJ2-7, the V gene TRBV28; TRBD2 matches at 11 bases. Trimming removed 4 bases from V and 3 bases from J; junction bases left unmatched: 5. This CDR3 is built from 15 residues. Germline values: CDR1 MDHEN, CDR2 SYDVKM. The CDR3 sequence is CASSSPGTSGYEQYF. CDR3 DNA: TGTGCCAGCAGTTCCCCCGGGACTAGCGGCTACGAGCAGTACTTC.

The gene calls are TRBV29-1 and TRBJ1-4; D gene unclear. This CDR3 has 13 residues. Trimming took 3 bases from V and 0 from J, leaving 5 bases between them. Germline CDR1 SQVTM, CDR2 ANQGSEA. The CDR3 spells CSVEAATNEKLFF. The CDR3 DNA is TGCAGCGTTGAGGCGGCAACTAATGAAAAACTGTTTTTT.

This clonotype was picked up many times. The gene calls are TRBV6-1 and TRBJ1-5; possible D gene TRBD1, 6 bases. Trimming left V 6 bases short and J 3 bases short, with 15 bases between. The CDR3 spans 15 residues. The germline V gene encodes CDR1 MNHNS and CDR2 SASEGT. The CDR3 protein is CASSRFDRTNQPQHF. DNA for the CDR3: TGTGCCAGCAGCCGATTTGACAGGACCAATCAGCCCCAGCATTTT.

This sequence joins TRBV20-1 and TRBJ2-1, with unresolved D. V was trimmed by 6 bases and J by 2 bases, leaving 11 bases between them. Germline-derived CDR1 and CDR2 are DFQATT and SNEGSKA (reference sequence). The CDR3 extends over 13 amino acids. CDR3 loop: CSALTVTYNEQFF. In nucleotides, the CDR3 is TGCAGTGCCCTGACTGTTACCTACAATGAGCAGTTCTTC.

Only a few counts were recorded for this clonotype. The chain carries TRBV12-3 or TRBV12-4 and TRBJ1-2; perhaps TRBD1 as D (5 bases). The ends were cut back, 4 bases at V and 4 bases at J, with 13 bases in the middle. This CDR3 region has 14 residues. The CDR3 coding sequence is TGTGCCAGCAGTTCCCGGGACGGGGTCTATGGCTACACCTTC. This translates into CASSSRDGVYGYTF.

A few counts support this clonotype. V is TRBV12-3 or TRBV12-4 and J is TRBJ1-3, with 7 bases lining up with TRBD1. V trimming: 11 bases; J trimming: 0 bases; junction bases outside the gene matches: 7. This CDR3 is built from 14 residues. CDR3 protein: CAGVQGNSGNTIYF. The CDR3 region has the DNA TGTGCCGGAGTACAGGGGAACTCTGGAAACACCATATATTTT.